The present TCR beta chain was sequenced within a study of cytomegalovirus exposure and HLA in healthy donors. The PCR ran on 60 Vbeta and 13 Jbeta primers. Only in-frame clones appear in the TCRdb table, and some are missing; sequencing was by immunoSEQ multiplex PCR. The profile covers about 160,000 clones, with around nine tenths appearing a single time and roughly 2% taken by the ten largest. This CDR3 spans 14 amino acids. V lost 0 bases, J lost 1 base, and 2 bases stayed unmatched. Germline CDR1 is SQVTM and CDR2 is ANQGSEA. This clonotype was obtained from a woman between 18 and 29 years old in good health and CMV-seronegative. The chain links TRBV29-1 to TRBJ1-2; 7 bases are a match to TRBD1. The specimen sequenced was PBMCs. The CDR3 region is CSVEDRDSNYGYTF. Here the CDR3 DNA reads TGCAGCGTTGAAGATCGGGACAGTAACTATGGCTACACCTTC.